Listed here is a single T cell receptor (beta chain). The target antigen is unknown. Using its own MiXCR run on the 5' RACE reads, TCRdb lists one record per CDR3 protein. The sample holds hundreds of thousands of distinct CDR3 sequences; under 20% are singletons and the top ten take 15% to 20%. This sample is drawn from a study of T cells after yellow fever vaccination. Study as a whole: In the case of low-cell-number fractions, SMART-Seq v4 Ultra Low Input was used for preparation.

Regarding the study as a whole: Among primary-vaccination clones, most reappeared after the booster, at approximately 96% for CD4 and under 90% for CD8. Weaker overall, the secondary response nonetheless peaked faster (day 5 versus 15). Contamination by abundant bulk-population clonotypes could be present in FACS-sorted repertoires.

The ends were cut back, 5 bases at V and 12 bases at J, with 17 bases in the middle. Germline V CDR1 and CDR2: MNHEY, SVGEGT. The CDR3 spans 12 residues. The sequence was obtained from a man younger than 30 who received the YFV17D yellow fever vaccine. This sequence joins TRBV6-2 or TRBV6-3 and TRBJ2-7; D ambiguous. The sequencing used PBMCs, collected before the yellow fever booster vaccination. CDR3 in amino acids: CASSPLGVGRYF. The CDR3 bases are TGTGCCAGCAGTCCGCTGGGTGTAGGTCGGTACTTC.